This T cell receptor beta chain was retrieved from a study of CD8+ T cells in alopecia areata. General observations from the study: Tofacitinib produced a significant decrease in scalp clonality and in expanded CD8+ clones among the top 100. Against the mouse data, patients shared TCRs less clearly, possibly for HLA reasons.

Reverse transcribed after extraction, RNA yielded cDNA as the sequencing template. This table comes from immunoSEQ multiplex PCR, and its TCRdb copy is limited to in-frame clones, with some not included. The table lists fewer than 250,000 clones, 50% to 60% of them singletons. Treatment of the sample: oral pan-JAK inhibitor, 5-10 mg twice daily. PBMC-derived CD4+ and CD8+ T cells were sorted. Concerning this clone: The antigen remains unidentified.

V lost 5 bases and J lost 4, with 12 bases in between. This CDR3 has 14 amino acids. The V gene's germline CDR1 is SGHTA and CDR2 FQGNSA. Sequencing used CD4+ T cells sorted from blood, obtained at week 4, from a patient treated with tofacitinib. This TCR derives from a human donor with alopecia areata. This chain uses TRBV7-2 with TRBJ1-5, with D hard to call. CDR3 sequence reads: CASSQDWGNQPQHF. Written as DNA, the CDR3 is TGTGCCAGCAGCCAGGACTGGGGTAATCAGCCCCAGCATTTT.